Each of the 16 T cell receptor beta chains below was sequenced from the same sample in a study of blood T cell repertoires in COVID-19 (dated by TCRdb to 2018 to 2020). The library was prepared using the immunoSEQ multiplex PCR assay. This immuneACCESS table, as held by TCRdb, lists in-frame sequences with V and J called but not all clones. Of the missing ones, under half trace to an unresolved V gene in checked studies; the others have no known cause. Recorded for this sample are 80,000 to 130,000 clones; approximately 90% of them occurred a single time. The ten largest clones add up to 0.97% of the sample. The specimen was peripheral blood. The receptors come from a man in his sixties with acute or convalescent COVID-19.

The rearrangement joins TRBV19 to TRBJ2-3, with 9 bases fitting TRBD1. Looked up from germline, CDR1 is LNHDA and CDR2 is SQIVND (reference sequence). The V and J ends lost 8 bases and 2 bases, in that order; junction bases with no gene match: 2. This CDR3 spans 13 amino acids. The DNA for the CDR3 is TGTGCCAGTGGGGACAGGGACACAGATACGCAGTATTTT. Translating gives CASGDRDTDTQYF.

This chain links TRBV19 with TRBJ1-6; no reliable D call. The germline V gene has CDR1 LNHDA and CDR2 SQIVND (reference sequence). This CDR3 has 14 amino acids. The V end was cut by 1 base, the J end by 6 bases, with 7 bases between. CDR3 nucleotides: TGTGCCAGTAGTATAGCAGGCGTTAATTCACCCCTCCACTTT. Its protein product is CASSIAGVNSPLHF.

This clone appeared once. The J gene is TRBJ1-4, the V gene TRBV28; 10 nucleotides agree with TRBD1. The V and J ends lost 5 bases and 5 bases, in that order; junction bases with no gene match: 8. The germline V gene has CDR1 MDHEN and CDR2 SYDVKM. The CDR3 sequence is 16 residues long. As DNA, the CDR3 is TGTGCCAGCAGTCTGGCCGCGACAGGGGGCAATGAAAAACTGTTTTTT. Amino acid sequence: CASSLAATGGNEKLFF.

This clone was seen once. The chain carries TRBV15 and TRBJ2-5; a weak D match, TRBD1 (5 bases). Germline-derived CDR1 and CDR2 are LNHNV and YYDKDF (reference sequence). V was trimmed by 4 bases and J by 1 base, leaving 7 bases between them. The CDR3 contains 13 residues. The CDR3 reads CATSIGVQETQYF. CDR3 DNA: TGTGCCACCAGCATAGGGGTCCAAGAGACCCAGTACTTC.

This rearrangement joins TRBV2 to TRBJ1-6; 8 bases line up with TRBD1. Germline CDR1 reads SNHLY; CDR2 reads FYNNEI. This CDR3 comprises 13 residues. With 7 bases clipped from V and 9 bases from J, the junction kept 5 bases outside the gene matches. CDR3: CASTRTGSSPLHF. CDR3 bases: TGTGCCAGCACCAGGACAGGGAGTTCACCCCTCCACTTT.

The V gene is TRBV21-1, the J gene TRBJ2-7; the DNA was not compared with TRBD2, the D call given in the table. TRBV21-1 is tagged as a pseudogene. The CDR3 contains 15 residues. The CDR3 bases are TGTGCCAGCAGCAAAGAGGCTAGCGGGGGTTACGAGCAGTACGTC. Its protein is CASSKEASGGYEQYV.

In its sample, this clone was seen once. The CDR3: CASSMGRRGNTEAFF. The CDR3 DNA is TGTGCCAGTAGTATGGGCCGCAGGGGGAACACTGAAGCTTTCTTT. This chain connects TRBV19 to TRBJ1-1; D is possibly TRBD1 (6 bases). The germline V gene encodes CDR1 LNHDA and CDR2 SQIVND (reference sequence). The V end was cut by 3 bases, the J end by 1 base, with 12 bases between. The length of the CDR3 is 15 residues.

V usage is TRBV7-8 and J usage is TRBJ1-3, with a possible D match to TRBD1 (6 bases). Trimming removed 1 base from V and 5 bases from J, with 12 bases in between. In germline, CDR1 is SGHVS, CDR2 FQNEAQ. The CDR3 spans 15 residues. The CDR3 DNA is TGTGCCAGCAGCTTAGGCCAGGGGATAAGAAACACCATATATTTT. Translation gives CASSLGQGIRNTIYF.

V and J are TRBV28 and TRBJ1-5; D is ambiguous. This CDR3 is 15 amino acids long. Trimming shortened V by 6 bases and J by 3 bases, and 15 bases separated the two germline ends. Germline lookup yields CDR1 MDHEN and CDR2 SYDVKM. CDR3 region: CASSTHWSNNQPQHF. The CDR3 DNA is TGTGCCAGCAGCACCCATTGGAGTAACAATCAGCCCCAGCATTTT.

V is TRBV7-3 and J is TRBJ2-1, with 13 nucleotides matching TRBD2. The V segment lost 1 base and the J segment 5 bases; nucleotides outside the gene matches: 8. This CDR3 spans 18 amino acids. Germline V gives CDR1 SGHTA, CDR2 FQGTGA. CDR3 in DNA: TGTGCCAGCAGCTTAATCAACGAGGGACTAGCGGGACACAATGAGCAGTTCTTC. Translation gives CASSLINEGLAGHNEQFF.

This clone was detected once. The CDR3 DNA is TGTGCCAGCACCCTCCTAGCGGGAGTGGGTAATGAGCAGTTCTTC. It specifies CASTLLAGVGNEQFF. The chain has TRBV7-3 and TRBJ2-1; 10 nucleotides agree with TRBD2. After removal of 7 bases from V and 7 bases from J, the junction contained 10 bases not matched to a gene. Looked up from germline, CDR1 is SGHTA and CDR2 is FQGTGA. The CDR3 runs 15 residues.

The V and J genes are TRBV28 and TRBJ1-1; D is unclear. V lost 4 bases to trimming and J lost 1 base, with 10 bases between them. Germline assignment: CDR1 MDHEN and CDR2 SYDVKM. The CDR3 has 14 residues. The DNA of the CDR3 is TGTGCCAGCAGTTCTAATAGTCCGAACACTGAAGCTTTCTTT. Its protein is CASSSNSPNTEAFF.

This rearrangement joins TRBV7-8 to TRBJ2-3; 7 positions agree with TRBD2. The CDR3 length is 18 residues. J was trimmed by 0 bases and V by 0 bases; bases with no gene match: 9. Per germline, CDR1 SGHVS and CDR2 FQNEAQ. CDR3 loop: CASSLAPWAGASTDTQYF. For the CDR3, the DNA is TGTGCCAGCAGCTTAGCGCCGTGGGCGGGAGCTAGCACAGATACGCAGTATTTT.

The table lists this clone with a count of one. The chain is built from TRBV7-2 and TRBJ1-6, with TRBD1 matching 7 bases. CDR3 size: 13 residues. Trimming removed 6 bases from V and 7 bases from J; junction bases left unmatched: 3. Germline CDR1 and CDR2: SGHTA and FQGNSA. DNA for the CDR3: TGTGCCAGCAGGGGACAGCCCAATTCACCCCTCCACTTT. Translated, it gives CASRGQPNSPLHF.

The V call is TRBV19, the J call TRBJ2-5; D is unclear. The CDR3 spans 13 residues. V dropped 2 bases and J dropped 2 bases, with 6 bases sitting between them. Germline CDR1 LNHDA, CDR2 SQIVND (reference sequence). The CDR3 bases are TGTGCCAGTAGTATAAACTTTCAAGAGACCCAGTACTTC. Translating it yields CASSINFQETQYF.

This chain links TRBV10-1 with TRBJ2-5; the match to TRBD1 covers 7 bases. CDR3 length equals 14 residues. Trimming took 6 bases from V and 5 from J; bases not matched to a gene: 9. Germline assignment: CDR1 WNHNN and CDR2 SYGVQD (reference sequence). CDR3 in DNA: TGCGCCAGCAGCGCAGACAGGGTATCGGAGACCCAGTACTTC. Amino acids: CASSADRVSETQYF.